Below, 18 T cell receptor beta chains from the same sample are listed, as sequenced in a study of cytotoxic CD8 clonotypes in ibrutinib-treated CLL. This table comes from immunoSEQ multiplex PCR, and its TCRdb copy is limited to in-frame clones, with some not included. The sample holds approximately 210,000 clones, around 72% seen once. Sequencing used PBMCs, obtained after 24 months of ibrutinib treatment. These receptors came from a human donor with chronic lymphocytic leukemia.

This clone was seen just once. The DNA for the CDR3 is TGTGCCAGCAGCTTCTCTGGGGGGCGGAGAAACACCATATATTTT. Its translation is CASSFSGGRRNTIYF. This sequence joins TRBV5-8 and TRBJ1-3; TRBD1 is a possible D gene (6 bases). V lost 2 bases, J lost 5 bases, and 14 bases lay in between. CDR1 and CDR2 from the germline V gene are SGHTS and YDEGEE. This CDR3 region has 15 residues.

The chain couples TRBV14 to TRBJ2-3, with 7 positions matching TRBD2. The CDR3 has 19 residues. With 0 bases clipped from V and 0 bases from J, the junction kept 12 bases outside the gene matches. Germline CDR1 SGHDN, CDR2 FVKESK. This CDR3 is CASSQEVRDYYTSTDTQYF. For the CDR3, the DNA is TGTGCCAGCAGCCAAGAAGTCCGGGACTACTATACTAGCACAGATACGCAGTATTTT.

CDR3 nucleotide sequence: TGTGCCAGCAGTCCTACAAGACCGGGCACTGAAGCTTTCTTT. This gives the protein CASSPTRPGTEAFF. The V call is TRBV5-4, the J call TRBJ1-1, with no clear D. Trimming shortened V by 5 bases and J by 4 bases, and 15 bases separated the two germline ends. CDR3 length equals 14 residues. Germline CDR1 reads SGHNT; CDR2 reads YYREEE (reference sequence).

V is TRBV7-2 and J is TRBJ2-5, with no clear D. The length of the CDR3 is 14 residues. Germline V gene lookup returns CDR1 SGHTA and CDR2 FQGNSA. V lost 3 bases and J 0 bases, leaving 8 bases between the germline ends. DNA of the CDR3: TGTGCCAGCAGCTTCGAGGAGTACCAAGAGACCCAGTACTTC. It encodes CASSFEEYQETQYF.

Concerning this clone itself: The sample contains more than one DNA sequence encoding this CDR3. The J gene is TRBJ2-7, the V gene TRBV28; D gene ambiguous. The CDR3 sequence is 12 residues long. V lost 2 bases to trimming and J lost 3 bases, with 5 bases between them. Germline-derived CDR1 and CDR2 are MDHEN and SYDVKM. The DNA for the CDR3 is TGTGCCAGCAGTTTACTACGCTACGAGCAGTACTTC. Encoded protein: CASSLLRYEQYF.

The V gene is TRBV6-6, the J gene TRBJ1-2, with D possibly matching TRBD1 (6 bases). CDR3 length equals 13 residues. The V end lost 6 bases, the J end lost 6 bases, and 14 bases lay between the germline ends. Germline-derived CDR1 and CDR2 are MNHNY and SVGAGI (reference sequence). Here the CDR3 DNA reads TGTGCCAGCAGGCTACAGGGACGGAATGGCTACACCTTC. This encodes CASRLQGRNGYTF.

This clone has more than one count but fewer than ten. The chain carries TRBV18 and TRBJ1-5; a possible D gene is TRBD1 (5 bases). The ends were cut back, 1 base at V and 2 bases at J, with 15 bases in the middle. Germline CDR1 KGHSH, CDR2 LQKENI. The CDR3 runs 17 residues. DNA of the CDR3: TGTGCCAGCTCACCACAGCAGGGTTGGGAGGGCAATCAGCCCCAGCATTTT. Its protein product is CASSPQQGWEGNQPQHF.

CDR3 in amino acids: CASSLGGYLAQGDLETQYF. DNA of the CDR3: TGTGCCAGCAGCTTAGGGGGATACCTAGCGCAAGGAGATCTAGAGACCCAGTACTTC. This rearrangement joins TRBV7-6 to TRBJ2-5; D may be TRBD2 (6 bases). Trimming stripped 1 base from V and 4 bases from J, with 25 bases between. Germline loops: CDR1 SGHVS, CDR2 FNYEAQ. This CDR3 contains 19 residues.

The rearrangement links TRBV9 to TRBJ1-1; 7 bases are shared with TRBD1. The CDR3 length is 14 residues. J lost 4 bases, V lost 4 bases, and 7 bases had no gene match. The V gene's germline CDR1 is SGDLS and CDR2 YYNGEE. The chain's CDR3 is CASSRQGLVTEAFF. CDR3 sequence (DNA): TGTGCCAGCAGCAGACAGGGCTTGGTCACTGAAGCTTTCTTT.

The rearrangement uses TRBV14 and TRBJ2-7; D perhaps matches TRBD1 (6 bases). The V gene lost 1 base and the J gene lost 2 bases, with 15 bases spanning the gap. The CDR3 is 16 residues long. CDR1 is SGHDN and CDR2 is FVKESK in the germline V gene. The CDR3 region has the DNA TGTGCCAGCAGCCAAGTATGGTCGGGACAAGCCTACGAGCAGTACTTC. Translation gives CASSQVWSGQAYEQYF.

The table lists this clone with a few counts. The chain is built from TRBV7-2 and TRBJ2-5, with 7 bases lining up with TRBD1. From germline, CDR1 is SGHTA and CDR2 FQGNSA. There are 15 residues in the CDR3. V lost 8 bases to trimming and J lost 4 bases; unmatched junction nucleotides: 13. The CDR3 here is CASGSAGGFGETQYF. In DNA, the CDR3 is TGTGCCAGCGGTTCGGCAGGGGGATTTGGAGAGACCCAGTACTTC.

This clone was counted only a few times. The chain carries TRBV27 and TRBJ1-5; D possibly corresponds to TRBD1 (5 bases). The CDR3 totals 15 residues. V was clipped by 5 bases and J by 3 bases, with 14 bases between them. Germline CDR1 and CDR2: MNHEY and SMNVEV (reference sequence). The CDR3, as DNA: TGTGCCAGCAGTCGTGCGGGACCGAACAATCAGCCCCAGCATTTT. It yields the protein CASSRAGPNNQPQHF.

The V and J genes are TRBV30 and TRBJ2-7; D gene ambiguous. The ends were cut back, 3 bases at V and 4 bases at J, with 16 bases in the middle. The germline V gene has CDR1 GTSNPN and CDR2 SVGIG (reference sequence). CDR3 size: 14 residues. The CDR3 region is CAWRASSTTYEQYF. As DNA, the CDR3 is TGTGCCTGGAGGGCAAGCTCTACGACGTACGAGCAGTACTTC.

The J gene is TRBJ2-7, the V gene TRBV27; D is perhaps TRBD2 (6 bases). V dropped 2 bases and J dropped 6 bases, with 11 bases sitting between them. Germline V lookup: CDR1 MNHEY, CDR2 SMNVEV (reference sequence). The CDR3 consists of 13 residues. The CDR3 nucleotides read TGTGCCAGCAGTTTAACGGGAGAAGGCGAGCAGTACTTC. Translation: CASSLTGEGEQYF.

This clone was picked up a small number of times. The rearrangement uses TRBV4-2 and TRBJ1-5; the match to TRBD1 covers 7 bases. CDR1 LGHNA and CDR2 YNFKEQ come from the germline V gene. V trimming: 2 bases; J trimming: 0 bases; junction bases outside the gene matches: 4. The CDR3 length is 16 residues. The CDR3 loop is CASSQRQGYSNQPQHF. The CDR3, as DNA: TGTGCCAGCAGCCAAAGACAGGGATATAGCAATCAGCCCCAGCATTTT.

The V and J genes are TRBV15 and TRBJ1-4; D gene unclear. CDR3 size: 15 residues. The V end lost 0 bases, the J end lost 4 bases, and 9 bases lay between the germline ends. Germline V gene lookup returns CDR1 LNHNV and CDR2 YYDKDF (reference sequence). As DNA, the CDR3 is TGTGCCACCAGCAGAGATTACACCCGTAATGAAAAACTGTTTTTT. Encoded protein: CATSRDYTRNEKLFF.

This clone was seen a few times. V gene TRBV6-1 combines with J gene TRBJ2-3, with 8 bases identical to TRBD2. The V segment lost 4 bases and the J segment 2 bases; nucleotides outside the gene matches: 11. The germline CDR1 and CDR2 sequences are MNHNS and SASEGT. The CDR3 totals 17 residues. CDR3 sequence: CASSAPLGREDTDTQYF. CDR3 DNA sequence: TGTGCCAGCAGTGCCCCCCTAGGGCGGGAGGACACAGATACGCAGTATTTT.

This clone appeared a few times. J is TRBJ1-5 and V is TRBV7-8; D is perhaps TRBD1 (6 bases). The ends were cut back, 7 bases at V and 4 bases at J, with 14 bases in the middle. Germline CDR1 SGHVS, CDR2 FQNEAQ. This CDR3 is built from 14 residues. The CDR3 sequence is CASTKGQPNQPQHF. CDR3 bases: TGTGCCAGCACCAAAGGACAGCCTAATCAGCCCCAGCATTTT.